Listed below are T cell receptor beta chains from one sample, sequenced in a study of intratumoral heterogeneity in liver cancer. The method was immunoSEQ multiplex PCR; TCRdb's version includes in-frame clones alone and lacks a portion of them. The sample includes approximately 20,000 clones, over 60% seen only once; the top ten take approximately 18%. The sample here was tumor-adjacent normal tissue, taken before any cancer treatment. All receptors come from a woman in her seventies with hepatocellular carcinoma. Both conserved end residues are part of each CDR3. The order of the fields is clone size, D gene, V gene, J gene, CDR3 protein, CDR3 DNA. A D gene is named only where the DNA matches it firmly. Clone size, where shown, is once, few, many, or a class for clones that have expanded.

-,-,TRBV15,TRBJ2-1,CATSIRQYNEQFF,TGTGCCACCAGCATTCGTCAATACAATGAGCAGTTCTTC
few,TRBD2,TRBV20-1,TRBJ2-5,CSASLPSGVQETQYF,TGCAGTGCTAGTTTGCCTAGCGGGGTACAAGAGACCCAGTACTTC
-,TRBD2,TRBV7-2,TRBJ2-1,CASSLLVLAGGRDNEQFF,TGTGCCAGCAGCTTATTGGTTCTAGCGGGAGGGCGAGACAATGAGCAGTTCTTC
-,-,TRBV5-6,TRBJ1-2,CASSTYSYRSYGYTF,TGTGCCAGCAGCACTTACAGCTATCGGAGCTATGGCTACACCTTC
-,TRBD2,TRBV5-1,TRBJ2-3,CASSLVGGSSTDTQYF,TGCGCCAGCAGCTTGGTTGGCGGGAGTAGCACAGATACGCAGTATTTT
-,TRBD2,TRBV28,TRBJ2-4,CASSSYSGGLAKNIQYF,TGTGCCAGCAGTTCGTATAGCGGGGGATTAGCCAAAAACATTCAGTACTTC
-,TRBD1,TRBV30,TRBJ2-7,CAWKGGTGVTEQYF,TGTGCCTGGAAAGGCGGGACAGGGGTAACCGAGCAGTACTTC
-,-,TRBV30,TRBJ1-1,CAWGEAGTEAFF,TGTGCCTGGGGGGAGGCGGGCACTGAAGCTTTCTTT
-,-,TRBV19,TRBJ2-2,CASSMIAGELFF,TGTGCCAGTAGTATGATCGCCGGGGAGCTGTTTTTT
-,-,TRBV27,TRBJ1-6,CASSFRYQGDNSPLHF,TGTGCCAGCAGTTTCCGGTACCAGGGTGATAATTCACCCCTCCACTTT
-,TRBD2,TRBV7-2,TRBJ2-3,CASSLVRLAGATDTQYF,TGTGCCAGCAGCTTAGTGAGACTAGCGGGAGCCACAGATACGCAGTATTTT
medium-sized,TRBD2,TRBV9,TRBJ2-7,CASSVGGEGYEQYF,TGTGCCAGCAGCGTAGGAGGGGAGGGGTACGAGCAGTACTTC
-,TRBD1,TRBV28,TRBJ2-1,CASSLNTGGSYNEQFF,TGTGCCAGCAGCCTTAACACAGGGGGATCCTACAATGAGCAGTTCTTC
-,-,TRBV24-1,TRBJ2-3,CATSDPGVGPDTQYF,TGTGCCACCAGTGATCCGGGGGTAGGACCAGATACGCAGTATTTT
-,-,TRBV30,TRBJ2-3,CAWSPGDTQYF,TGTGCCTGGAGTCCCGGGGATACGCAGTATTTT
-,-,TRBV7-9,TRBJ2-5,CASSRSTGSDKETQYF,TGTGCCAGCAGCCGAAGTACCGGGTCCGATAAAGAGACCCAGTACTTC
-,TRBD2,TRBV11-2,TRBJ2-1,CASSLDLTSGRFMANEQFF,TGTGCCAGCAGCTTAGATCTCACTAGCGGGAGATTTATGGCCAATGAGCAGTTCTTC
-,-,TRBV6-1,TRBJ2-7,CASSELLRTYEQYF,TGTGCCAGCAGTGAACTTTTGAGAACCTACGAGCAGTACTTC
once,-,TRBV5-1,TRBJ2-1,CASSLEDLASKGGLYNEQFF,TGCGCCAGCAGCTTGGAGGATCTAGCCTCTAAAGGAGGTCTCTACAATGAGCAGTTCTTC
-,-,TRBV14,TRBJ2-1,CASSQDQTTSSYNEQFF,TGTGCCAGCAGCCAAGATCAGACTACGAGCTCCTACAATGAGCAGTTCTTC
-,-,TRBV6-5,TRBJ1-1,CASSPHHTEAFF,TGTGCCAGCAGTCCCCACCACACTGAAGCTTTCTTT
-,-,TRBV4-2,TRBJ2-1,CASSQDGGGDNEQFF,TGTGCCAGCAGCCAAGATGGAGGAGGCGACAATGAGCAGTTCTTC
-,-,TRBV29-1,TRBJ2-6,CSVSLSGANVLTF,TGCAGCGTTAGTCTCTCTGGGGCCAACGTCCTGACTTTC
-,TRBD2,TRBV19,TRBJ2-3,CASRLAGGGPQYF,TGTGCCAGTAGGTTAGCGGGAGGCGGTCCGCAGTATTTT
-,TRBD1,TRBV5-4,TRBJ2-2,CASSLAGTGSGELFF,TGTGCCAGCAGCTTGGCCGGGACAGGCTCCGGGGAGCTGTTTTTT
-,-,TRBV24-1,TRBJ2-3,CATSHGGRPTDTQYF,TGTGCCACTTCCCACGGGGGCCGACCCACAGATACGCAGTATTTT
-,-,TRBV27,TRBJ2-5,CARIAEQETQYF,TGTGCCAGGATAGCGGAACAAGAGACCCAGTACTTC
-,-,TRBV12-3/TRBV12-4,TRBJ2-7,CASTGGYEQYF,TGTGCCAGCACTGGGGGCTACGAGCAGTACTTC
-,TRBD1,TRBV19,TRBJ2-6,CASRQGAKSGANVLTF,TGTGCCAGCCGACAGGGGGCTAAGTCTGGGGCCAACGTCCTGACTTTC
-,TRBD2,TRBV9,TRBJ2-1,CASSVVGAGGPNEQFF,TGTGCCAGCAGCGTAGTGGGAGCGGGAGGGCCCAATGAGCAGTTCTTC
-,TRBD1,TRBV5-1,TRBJ1-1,CTSSLELRGPDTEAFF,TGCACCAGCAGCTTGGAATTGAGGGGGCCGGACACTGAAGCTTTCTTT
-,TRBD2,TRBV9,TRBJ2-5,CASSAGTSGRKETQYF,TGTGCCAGCAGCGCGGGGACTAGCGGGAGGAAAGAGACCCAGTACTTC
-,-,TRBV5-1,TRBJ2-5,CASSLRGQETQYF,TGCGCCAGCAGCTTGAGGGGACAAGAGACCCAGTACTTC
-,TRBD1,TRBV2,TRBJ1-2,CASSRQGANYGYTF,TGTGCCAGCAGTCGACAGGGGGCAAACTATGGCTACACCTTC
-,TRBD2,TRBV2,TRBJ2-1,CASSIAGHNEQFF,TGTGCCAGCAGTATAGCGGGTCACAATGAGCAGTTCTTC
-,-,TRBV12-3/TRBV12-4,TRBJ1-1,CASSLIAGTEAFF,TGTGCCAGCAGTTTAATAGCGGGGACTGAAGCTTTCTTT
-,-,TRBV5-1,TRBJ2-5,CASSWRGDQETQYF,TGCGCCAGCAGCTGGAGGGGAGACCAAGAGACCCAGTACTTC
-,-,TRBV18,TRBJ2-1,CASSPPGQSNEQFF,TGTGCCAGCTCACCACCGGGTCAGTCCAATGAGCAGTTCTTC
few,-,TRBV21-1,TRBJ2-2,CASSKAGVNGELFF,TGTGCCAGCAGCAAAGCAGGAGTGAACGGGGAGCTGTTTTTT
-,TRBD1,TRBV5-1,TRBJ1-2,CASSSTTGLGYTF,TGCGCCAGCAGCTCAACGACAGGGCTCGGCTACACCTTC
-,-,TRBV10-3,TRBJ2-1,CAISEPSSPQFF,TGTGCCATCAGTGAGCCCAGCAGCCCGCAGTTCTTC
-,TRBD1,TRBV5-4,TRBJ1-1,CASRGDRGWAEAFF,TGTGCCAGCAGAGGGGACAGGGGATGGGCTGAAGCTTTCTTT
-,TRBD2,TRBV3-1/TRBV3-2,TRBJ2-5,CASSSRLADQETQYF,TGTGCCAGCAGCAGTCGACTAGCGGACCAAGAGACCCAGTACTTC
once,-,TRBV29-1,TRBJ1-1,CSAGSTEAFF,TGCAGCGCGGGTAGCACTGAAGCTTTCTTT
few,-,TRBV19,TRBJ1-4,CASRSGKTNEKLFF,TGTGCCAGTAGATCAGGGAAGACTAATGAAAAACTGTTTTTT
-,TRBD1,TRBV18,TRBJ2-3,CASSRRQGGTDTQYF,TGTGCCAGCTCACGGCGACAGGGTGGCACAGATACGCAGTATTTT
-,TRBD2,TRBV5-1,TRBJ2-1,CASSSGLAPYNEQFF,TGCGCCAGCAGCTCGGGACTAGCCCCATACAATGAGCAGTTCTTC
-,TRBD2,TRBV9,TRBJ2-1,CASSVVTSGSRNEQFF,TGTGCCAGCAGCGTAGTAACTAGCGGGAGCAGGAATGAGCAGTTCTTC
-,-,TRBV28,TRBJ2-3,CASSDTDTQYF,TGTGCCAGCAGTGACACAGATACGCAGTATTTT